Shown below are 13 T cell receptor beta chains from a single sample sequenced in a study of identical twins. TCRdb itself ran the 5' RACE reads through MiXCR, one entry per CDR3 protein. The table has about 890,000 distinct CDR3 sequences, approximately 13% seen once; the top ten hold about 1.6%. The same data also contributed to another study, on yellow fever vaccine responses in identical twins.

The source material was PBMCs. The source is a woman under 30 in good health.

The sample holds a few counts of this clonotype. The chain uses TRBV10-3 and TRBJ2-7; 8 bases map to TRBD2. This CDR3 has 16 residues. Germline CDR1 ENHRY, CDR2 SYGVKD. After removal of 3 bases from V and 0 bases from J, the junction contained 7 bases not matched to a gene. The CDR3 region is CAISEKLAAYSYEQYF. The CDR3 DNA reads as TGTGCCATCAGTGAAAAACTAGCGGCCTACTCCTACGAGCAGTACTTC.

In its sample, this clonotype was seen a few times. This sequence joins TRBV7-8 and TRBJ2-5; 9 bases agree with TRBD1. V lost 3 bases and J lost 1; bases outside the gene matches: 9. The CDR3 spans 17 residues. Germline loops: CDR1 SGHVS, CDR2 FQNEAQ. The CDR3 loop is CASSLRIGQGSQETQYF. The DNA of the CDR3 is TGTGCCAGCAGCTTGAGGATTGGACAGGGGAGCCAAGAGACCCAGTACTTC.

The chain carries TRBV2 and TRBJ1-4, with TRBD1 matching over 9 bases. Trimming removed 7 bases from V and 5 bases from J; junction bases left unmatched: 11. Germline values: CDR1 SNHLY, CDR2 FYNNEI. The CDR3 has 16 residues. This CDR3 is CASNPGQGRGNEKLFF. The CDR3 DNA reads TGTGCCAGCAATCCCGGACAGGGGCGCGGGAATGAAAAACTGTTTTTT.

This clonotype was recorded a few times. The chain carries TRBV3-1 and TRBJ2-1; D is uncertain. The V end lost 0 bases, the J end lost 10 bases, and 10 bases lay between the germline ends. This CDR3 is 13 amino acids long. Germline CDR1 and CDR2: LGHDT and YNNKEL (reference sequence). CDR3 loop: CASSQEGRREQFF. For the CDR3, the DNA is TGTGCCAGCAGCCAAGAGGGCAGGAGAGAGCAGTTCTTC.

This rearrangement joins TRBV28 to TRBJ2-4; 15 nucleotides agree with TRBD2. Germline V CDR1 and CDR2: MDHEN, SYDVKM. CDR3 length equals 17 residues. The J segment lost 1 base and the V segment lost 6 bases, leaving 4 bases of the junction unmatched. In DNA form, the CDR3 reads TGTGCCAGCAGGGGGACTAGCGGGAGGAGGGCCAAAAACATTCAGTACTTC. This codes for CASRGTSGRRAKNIQYF. Supplemented by reference TRBV28 and TRBJ2-4, the full variable domain reads DVKVTQSSRYLVKRTGEKVFLECVQDMDHENMFWYRQDPGLGLRLIYFSYDVKMKEKGDIPEGYSVSREKKERFSLILESASTNQTSMYLCASRGTSGRRAKNIQYFGAGTRLSVL.

This clonotype has just one count. This rearrangement joins TRBV27 to TRBJ2-3, with D perhaps TRBD2 (7 bases). This CDR3 is built from 13 residues. With 8 bases removed from V and 4 bases from J, the gap between germline ends came to 13 bases. CDR1 is MNHEY, CDR2 SMNVEV, per germline (reference sequence). The CDR3 loop reads CASDRGAADTQYF. The DNA of the CDR3 is TGTGCCAGCGACCGGGGGGCAGCAGATACGCAGTATTTT.

The sample holds a few counts of this clonotype. J is TRBJ2-6 and V is TRBV7-9; D may be TRBD1 or TRBD2 (5 bases each). The CDR3 length is 17 residues. Trimming took 1 base from V and 1 from J, leaving 11 bases between them. Germline V gives CDR1 SEHNR, CDR2 FQNEAQ (reference sequence). This CDR3 is CASSLGGWLSGANVLTF. The CDR3 nucleotides are TGTGCCAGCAGCTTAGGGGGGTGGCTTTCTGGGGCCAACGTCCTGACTTTC.

The J gene is TRBJ2-1, the V gene TRBV24-1; 15 bases are shared with TRBD2. This CDR3 contains 19 residues. J gave up 7 bases and V 4 bases, and 13 bases lay outside the gene matches. Germline V gene lookup returns CDR1 KGHDR and CDR2 SFDVKD. The CDR3 loop reads CATSDPRTSGGAWRNEQFF. The CDR3 region has the DNA TGTGCCACCAGTGACCCCCGGACTAGCGGGGGGGCCTGGAGGAATGAGCAGTTCTTC.

This clonotype came up a few times. The chain combines TRBV5-1 with TRBJ2-3; a weak D match, TRBD2 (5 bases). The CDR3 contains 16 residues. V lost 0 bases, J lost 1 base, and 12 bases lay in between. Looked up from germline, CDR1 is SGHRS and CDR2 is YFSETQ. CDR3 region: CASSLDAVEGTDTQYF. The CDR3 region has the DNA TGCGCCAGCAGCTTGGATGCGGTGGAGGGCACAGATACGCAGTATTTT.

This clonotype has at least ten counts. This chain connects TRBV12-3 or TRBV12-4 to TRBJ2-4, with D unresolved. The V end was cut by 3 bases, the J end by 0 bases, with 12 bases between. The CDR3 is 16 amino acids. The CDR3 region has the DNA TGTGCCAGCAGTTTTGTCCGAAACCTAGCCAAAAACATTCAGTACTTC. It translates to CASSFVRNLAKNIQYF.

The rearrangement links TRBV20-1 to TRBJ2-5; 9 bases match TRBD2. The J segment lost 6 bases and the V segment lost 2 bases, leaving 13 bases of the junction unmatched. The CDR3 has 16 residues. Germline CDR1 and CDR2: DFQATT and SNEGSKA (reference sequence). This chain's CDR3 is CSARSPAGGPGKTQYF. CDR3 coding DNA: TGCAGTGCTAGATCCCCTGCGGGGGGGCCTGGAAAGACCCAGTACTTC.

This clonotype has a handful of counts. V usage is TRBV20-1 and J usage is TRBJ2-1, with TRBD2 matching over 9 bases. This CDR3 contains 11 residues. In germline, CDR1 is DFQATT, CDR2 SNEGSKA (reference sequence). Trimming removed 4 bases from V and 9 bases from J; junction bases left unmatched: 1. This CDR3 is CSATTSGEQFF. The CDR3 DNA sequence: TGCAGTGCTACGACTAGCGGTGAGCAGTTCTTC.

This clonotype showed up just a few times. This chain uses TRBV20-1 with TRBJ1-1, with D perhaps TRBD1 (5 bases). CDR1 DFQATT and CDR2 SNEGSKA come from the germline V gene (reference sequence). There are 15 residues in the CDR3. The V and J ends lost 0 bases and 0 bases respectively, with 11 bases between them. The CDR3 nucleotides read TGCAGTGCTAGAGATTTCCAGGGCCTGAACACTGAAGCTTTCTTT. Translated, it gives CSARDFQGLNTEAFF.